This TCR beta chain stems from a study of blood T cell repertoires in COVID-19. The wider study: Sources were T cells, B-cell-depleted T cells, or PBMCs; the material itself was cDNA or gDNA.

Unmatched junction bases numbered 12, after V lost 5 bases and J lost 6 bases. This CDR3 comprises 15 residues. The germline V gene has CDR1 SGHTA and CDR2 FQGNSA. Sequencing was performed with immunoSEQ multiplex PCR; in TCRdb, only in-frame clones are kept and a portion is missing. The sample includes roughly 150,000 clones, about 89% of them seen just once. This chain uses TRBV7-2 with TRBJ1-2; 7 bases agree with TRBD1. Sequencing used peripheral blood. The receptor was isolated from a man between 60 and 75 years old with active or convalescent COVID-19. The CDR3 nucleotides read TGTGCCAGCAGCACCTACCCAACAGGGGAAGATGGCTACACCTTC. Translation gives CASSTYPTGEDGYTF.